The 22 T cell receptor beta chains below come from one sample, sequenced in a study of blood T cell repertoires in COVID-19. TCRdb's table, derived via immunoSEQ multiplex PCR, lists solely in-frame clones and lacks some. The table lists about 180,000 clones, approximately 92% of them singletons. Sequencing input: PBMCs or T cells enriched from blood (not recorded which). The receptors stem from a woman in her forties with acute COVID-19.

This clone showed up just a few times. The rearrangement uses TRBV6-5 and TRBJ2-1; D not resolved. Deletions cut 0 bases from V and 11 bases from J, with 11 bases between. CDR3 length equals 13 residues. Germline lookup yields CDR1 MNHEY and CDR2 SVGAGI. Here the CDR3 DNA reads TGTGCCAGCAGTTACTCGAGCCGTAATCAGCAGTTCTTC. Translation gives CASSYSSRNQQFF.

DNA of the CDR3: TGTGCCAGCAGCATCCCCGGGACAGGGGGCAACTATGGCTACACCTTC. Amino acid sequence: CASSIPGTGGNYGYTF. The chain joins TRBV5-8 to TRBJ1-2; 12 nucleotides align to TRBD1. CDR1 SGHTS and CDR2 YDEGEE come from the germline V gene. The CDR3 loop spans 16 amino acids. The V segment lost 4 bases and the J segment 2 bases; nucleotides outside the gene matches: 6. Filled out from reference TRBV5-8 and TRBJ1-2, the complete variable domain reads EAGVTQSPTHLIKTRGQQATLRCSPISGHTSVYWYQQALGLGLQFLLWYDEGEERNRGNFPPRFSGRQFPNYSSELNVNALELEDSALYLCASSIPGTGGNYGYTFGSGTRLTVV.

The CDR3 here is CASSQATGRGNTIYF. DNA for the CDR3: TGTGCCAGCAGCCAAGCGACAGGGAGAGGAAACACCATATATTTT. The gene calls are TRBV3-1 (or the pseudogene TRBV3-2) and TRBJ1-3; 7 bases agree with TRBD1. The CDR3 contains 15 residues. The junction had 4 bases not matched to a gene; V was cut back by 1 base and J by 4 bases. From germline, CDR1 is LGHDT and CDR2 YNNKEL (reference sequence).

The chain links TRBV2 to TRBJ2-5; 9 bases match TRBD1. The germline CDR1 and CDR2 sequences are SNHLY and FYNNEI. The CDR3 extends over 15 amino acids. V lost 5 bases, J lost 3 bases, and 7 bases stayed unmatched. This CDR3 reads CASSLYGTGKETQYF. DNA of the CDR3: TGTGCCAGCAGTCTATATGGGACAGGGAAAGAGACCCAGTACTTC.

This chain uses TRBV18 with TRBJ2-5; D gene ambiguous. This CDR3 has 14 residues. The V gene's germline CDR1 is KGHSH and CDR2 LQKENI. V lost 2 bases, J lost 5 bases, and 12 bases lay in between. The CDR3 sequence: CASSPSRVEETQYF. The CDR3 DNA reads as TGTGCCAGCTCACCAAGCCGGGTCGAGGAGACCCAGTACTTC. Looking up the rest from reference TRBV18 and TRBJ2-5 gives the full variable domain: NAGVMQNPRHLVRRRGQEARLRCSPMKGHSHVYWYRQLPEEGLKFMVYLQKENIIDESGMPKERFSAEFPKEGPSILRIQQVVRGDSAAYFCASSPSRVEETQYFGPGTRLLVL.

The V and J genes are TRBV9 and TRBJ2-2, with 8 positions matching TRBD2. CDR1 is SGDLS, CDR2 YYNGEE, per germline. There are 17 residues in the CDR3. Trimming at V came to 4 bases and at J to 5 bases, leaving 13 bases not matched to a gene. CDR3 nucleotides: TGTGCCAGCAGCCCCGTTGGACTAGCCCGCGGGACCGGGGAGCTGTTTTTT. Protein sequence: CASSPVGLARGTGELFF.

The chain has TRBV5-1 and TRBJ1-3; TRBD1 aligns across 7 bases. The CDR3 totals 16 residues. With 4 bases clipped from V and 1 base from J, the junction kept 8 bases outside the gene matches. CDR1 is SGHRS, CDR2 YFSETQ, per germline. The CDR3, as DNA: TGCGCCAGCAGCCCGGGCGAGGGGGCTTCTGGAAACACCATATATTTT. This encodes CASSPGEGASGNTIYF.

The CDR3 DNA reads as TGTGCCAGCAGGCCTTCTACGGGCTACACCTTC. This gives the protein CASRPSTGYTF. This sequence joins TRBV6-5 and TRBJ1-2; D unresolved. The V gene lost 6 bases and the J gene lost 8 bases, with 10 bases spanning the gap. This CDR3 spans 11 amino acids. Germline CDR1 MNHEY, CDR2 SVGAGI.

V gene TRBV27 combines with J gene TRBJ2-3; TRBD1 agrees at 8 bases. The CDR3 length is 15 residues. The V gene end was trimmed by 4 bases and the J gene end by 5 bases; junction bases not matched to a gene: 8. Per germline, CDR1 MNHEY and CDR2 SMNVEV (reference sequence). CDR3 sequence: CASSYRQGTLDTQYF. CDR3 coding DNA: TGTGCCAGCAGTTATAGACAGGGGACCTTAGATACGCAGTATTTT.

The chain uses TRBV20-1 and TRBJ2-3, with D maybe TRBD2 (6 bases). Trimming shortened V by 3 bases and J by 2 bases, and 12 bases separated the two germline ends. The CDR3 covers 14 residues. Germline-derived CDR1 and CDR2 are DFQATT and SNEGSKA (reference sequence). CDR3 DNA sequence: TGCAGTGCTAGTTTGGCGGGGTCCACAGATACGCAGTATTTT. Its translation: CSASLAGSTDTQYF.

A few counts support this clone. This rearrangement joins TRBV19 to TRBJ2-3; D is possibly TRBD2 (6 bases). CDR1 and CDR2 from the germline V gene are LNHDA and SQIVND (reference sequence). The V end lost 3 bases, the J end lost 0 bases, and 10 bases lay between the germline ends. The CDR3 totals 15 residues. The DNA for the CDR3 is TGTGCCAGTAGTATCGGGGGTTCTAGCACAGATACGCAGTATTTT. Its translation is CASSIGGSSTDTQYF.

In its sample, this clone was seen once. This chain joins TRBV7-8 and TRBJ2-1, with 10 nucleotides matching TRBD2. This CDR3 has 15 residues. Germline V gene data show CDR1 as SGHVS and CDR2 as FQNEAQ. V shed 5 bases, J shed 2 bases, and the junction held 3 bases outside the gene matches. CDR3 coding DNA: TGTGCCAGCAGCAATAGCGGGGGGCCCTACAATGAGCAGTTCTTC. As protein: CASSNSGGPYNEQFF.

The chain has TRBV15 and TRBJ1-5, with 10 bases fitting TRBD1. This CDR3 spans 17 amino acids. With 5 bases clipped from V and 2 bases from J, the junction kept 9 bases outside the gene matches. CDR1 and CDR2 (germline): LNHNV, YYDKDF (reference sequence). The DNA for the CDR3 is TGTGCCACCAGCGGAGTGACAGGGGGCGCCGGCAATCAGCCCCAGCATTTT. Amino acids: CATSGVTGGAGNQPQHF.

The chain recombines TRBV6-5 with TRBJ2-1; 11 nucleotides agree with TRBD1. The CDR3 has 15 residues. Germline V lookup: CDR1 MNHEY, CDR2 SVGAGI. V shed 5 bases, J shed 9 bases, and the junction held 9 bases outside the gene matches. This CDR3 is CASSPPDRGQGEQFF. CDR3 in DNA: TGTGCCAGCAGTCCACCGGACAGGGGGCAAGGTGAGCAGTTCTTC.

CDR3 sequence reads: CASRNSGSSYNEQFF. The DNA for the CDR3 is TGTGCCAGCAGGAATTCCGGGAGCTCCTACAATGAGCAGTTCTTC. J is TRBJ2-1 and V is TRBV27; D perhaps matches TRBD2 (6 bases). Trimming left V 6 bases short and J 0 bases short, with 12 bases between. CDR3 length: 15 residues. The germline V gene has CDR1 MNHEY and CDR2 SMNVEV (reference sequence).

V is TRBV6-2 or TRBV6-3 and J is TRBJ2-7; D possibly corresponds to TRBD2 (5 bases). Germline V gene sequence: CDR1 MNHEY, CDR2 SVGEGT. This CDR3 has 12 amino acids. V gave up 5 bases and J gave up 2 bases, with 7 bases separating them. CDR3 bases: TGTGCCAGCAGTCGGGGTCCCTACGAGCAGTACTTC. This codes for CASSRGPYEQYF.

The CDR3 loop reads CASSQIGLGGFDTQYF. The CDR3 nucleotides read TGTGCCAGCAGCCAGATAGGACTAGGGGGGTTCGATACGCAGTATTTT. The chain joins TRBV7-9 to TRBJ2-3, with TRBD2 as a possible D gene (7 bases). From germline, CDR1 is SEHNR and CDR2 FQNEAQ (reference sequence). V lost 5 bases and J lost 6, with 21 bases in between. CDR3 length equals 16 residues. The complete variable domain, with remaining parts taken from reference TRBV7-9 and TRBJ2-3, reads DTGVSQNPRHKITKRGQNVTFRCDPISEHNRLYWYRQTLGQGPEFLTYFQNEAQLEKSRLLSDRFSAERPKGSFSTLEIQRTEQGDSAMYLCASSQIGLGGFDTQYFGPGTRLTVL.

This clone came up once. The chain employs TRBV6-4 and TRBJ1-2, with D hard to call. The V end was cut by 8 bases, the J end by 0 bases, with 25 bases between. Germline CDR1 and CDR2: MRHNA and SNTAGT. This CDR3 has 18 amino acids. CDR3 DNA: TGTGCCAGCGGGAGGCCCAATCTCGCGGGCGGTACTAACTATGGCTACACCTTC. It encodes CASGRPNLAGGTNYGYTF.

This clone was seen a single time. The rearrangement uses TRBV15 and TRBJ2-2; tentative D call: TRBD1 (6 bases). V was shortened by 0 bases and J by 3 bases, with 14 bases between the two germline ends. CDR1 and CDR2 (germline): LNHNV, YYDKDF (reference sequence). CDR3 length equals 17 residues. The CDR3 loop is CATSREHRVYDTGELFF. The CDR3 nucleotides read TGTGCCACCAGCAGAGAACACAGGGTCTATGACACCGGGGAGCTGTTTTTT.

The V and J genes are TRBV27 and TRBJ2-7, with D perhaps matching TRBD2 (5 bases). This CDR3 is 16 amino acids long. The germline V and J ends were trimmed by 3 bases and 3 bases, with 18 bases remaining between them. CDR1 is MNHEY and CDR2 is SMNVEV in the germline V gene (reference sequence). CDR3 amino acids: CASSLSGGLFNYEQYF. The CDR3 DNA sequence: TGTGCCAGCAGTTTGTCTGGCGGGCTCTTTAACTACGAGCAGTACTTC.

This chain joins TRBV24-1 and TRBJ2-1, with 8 bases matching TRBD2. V was pared by 4 bases and J by 7 bases, with 11 bases of the junction left unmatched. Germline V CDR1 and CDR2: KGHDR, SFDVKD. The CDR3 sequence is 16 residues long. The CDR3 region has the DNA TGTGCCACCAGTGACCGACAGCGGGGGCTCCTAAATGAGCAGTTCTTC. Protein sequence: CATSDRQRGLLNEQFF.

This clone was recorded once. The chain carries TRBV7-6 and TRBJ2-3, with 12 bases lining up with TRBD2. The CDR3 is 18 amino acids. After removal of 2 bases from V and 0 bases from J, the junction contained 6 bases not matched to a gene. CDR1 and CDR2 from the germline V gene are SGHVS and FNYEAQ. CDR3: CASSLTGLAGVSTDTQYF. The CDR3 DNA follows: TGTGCCAGCAGCTTAACGGGACTAGCGGGCGTGAGCACAGATACGCAGTATTTT.